These T cell receptor beta chains were read from a single sample in a study of T cells in Graves' hyperthyroidism and ophthalmopathy. TCRdb used MiXCR to reprocess the multiplex PCR reads, holding one entry per CDR3 protein. The top ten clones hold about 3.7% of a sample with approximately 400,000 distinct CDR3 sequences, about 18% of them seen once. The sequenced sample was blood. These TCRs come from a woman aged 18-29 years with Graves' hyperthyroidism. Both conserved end residues are part of each CDR3. The order of the fields is J gene, clone size, D gene, V gene, CDR3 protein, CDR3 DNA. D genes are given only for firm matches. Only part of the rows carry a size: once, few, many, or a class if the clone is expanded.

>TRBJ2-2|many|TRBD2|TRBV3-1
CASSAGLVAGELFF
TGTGCCAGCAGCGCGGGACTAGTTGCCGGGGAGCTGTTTTTT
>TRBJ2-5|many|NA|TRBV11-2
CASSPGDTQETQYF
TGTGCCAGCAGTCCTGGGGATACCCAAGAGACCCAGTACTTC
>TRBJ2-7|many|TRBD2|TRBV27
CASSFISGGAYEQYF
TGTGCCAGCAGTTTCATCAGCGGGGGGGCATACGAGCAGTACTTC
>TRBJ2-5|many|NA|TRBV11-2
CASSPTGRGRVTQYF
TGTGCCAGCAGCCCTACCGGCAGGGGGAGGGTGACCCAGTACTTC
>TRBJ1-2|NA|TRBD1|TRBV30
CAWSGQDYGYTF
TGTGCCTGGAGCGGACAGGACTATGGCTACACCTTC
>TRBJ2-5|NA|NA|TRBV12-3/TRBV12-4
CASSPISRQETQYF
TGTGCCAGCAGTCCCATTTCTAGGCAAGAGACCCAGTACTTC
>TRBJ1-2|once|NA|TRBV29-1
CSAVTGENYGYTF
TGCAGCGCCGTGACAGGAGAAAACTATGGCTACACCTTC
>TRBJ1-2|many|NA|TRBV24-1
CATSDRQYSGYTF
TGTGCCACCAGTGATAGACAGTACTCTGGCTACACCTTC
>TRBJ2-3|many|TRBD2|TRBV2
CASSVLAGGVSTDTQYF
TGTGCCAGCAGTGTATTAGCGGGGGGGGTAAGCACAGATACGCAGTATTTT
>TRBJ2-5|many|NA|TRBV6-4
CASRGRKETQYF
TGTGCCTCCAGGGGAAGAAAAGAGACCCAGTACTTC
>TRBJ1-1|many|NA|TRBV9
CASSVRALNTEAFF
TGTGCCAGCAGCGTCAGGGCTTTGAACACTGAAGCTTTCTTT
>TRBJ1-5|many|NA|TRBV12-3/TRBV12-4
CASRTTPYGNQPQHF
TGTGCCAGCAGAACGACCCCATATGGCAATCAGCCCCAGCATTTT
>TRBJ2-5|many|TRBD2|TRBV2
CASSRLAGGPGETQYF
TGTGCCAGCAGTCGACTAGCGGGGGGCCCTGGGGAGACCCAGTACTTC
>TRBJ1-2|few|NA|TRBV3-1
CASSQDLGGFGYGYTF
TGTGCCAGCAGCCAAGATCTCGGGGGATTTGGCTATGGCTACACCTTC
>TRBJ1-2|many|NA|TRBV2
CARDSGASYGYTF
TGTGCCAGAGACTCGGGGGCGAGCTATGGCTACACCTTC
>TRBJ1-1|many|NA|TRBV30
CAWRRIRDGNMNTEAFF
TGTGCCTGGAGGAGGATACGGGACGGAAATATGAACACTGAAGCTTTCTTT
>TRBJ1-2|many|NA|TRBV7-2
CASSSGRWLGGYTF
TGTGCCAGCAGCTCGGGACGGTGGTTGGGTGGCTACACCTTC
>TRBJ1-2|many|NA|TRBV7-9
CASSLETARGYTF
TGTGCCAGCAGCTTAGAGACGGCAAGGGGCTACACCTTC
>TRBJ2-7|many|TRBD1|TRBV15
CATSGPGTGSYEQYF
TGTGCCACCAGCGGACCCGGGACAGGCTCCTACGAGCAGTACTTC
>TRBJ2-7|many|NA|TRBV6-1
CATEAGEWNEQYF
TGTGCCACCGAGGCAGGGGAGTGGAACGAGCAGTACTTC
>TRBJ2-7|many|NA|TRBV20-1
CSAVTLFPSYEQYF
TGCAGTGCCGTGACCTTATTTCCCTCCTACGAGCAGTACTTC
>TRBJ1-1|many|NA|TRBV24-1
CATSALGEAFF
TGTGCCACCAGTGCTTTGGGTGAAGCTTTCTTT
>TRBJ2-2|many|NA|TRBV10-3
CAISESYTGELFF
TGTGCCATCAGTGAGTCGTATACAGGGGAGCTGTTTTTT
>TRBJ2-5|NA|TRBD2|TRBV28
CASSSNTGGRETQYF
TGTGCCAGCAGTTCCAACACGGGAGGGCGGGAGACCCAGTACTTC
>TRBJ2-2|few|NA|TRBV14
CASSQGVPGELFF
TGTGCCAGCAGCCAAGGCGTCCCCGGGGAGCTGTTTTTT